These T cell receptor beta chains were read from a single sample in a study of post-analysis software for immune sequencing data. One entry per CDR3 protein results from TCRdb running MiXCR on the PCR reads. The table has about 500,000 distinct CDR3 sequences, nearly 45% seen once. The sequenced sample consisted of blood. These receptor sequences come from a girl between 5 and 17 years old with multiple sclerosis. CDR3s include the opening cysteine and the closing phenylalanine or tryptophan. The D gene is left open where the match is weak. Only part of the rows carry a size: once, few, many, or a class if the clone is expanded.

size,D,V,J,DNA,CDR3
.,TRBD2,TRBV29-1,TRBJ2-1,TGCAGCGTTGGAGGTATCCTAGCGGCCAGGTATTACAATGAGCAGTTCTTC,CSVGGILAARYYNEQFF
few,.,TRBV15,TRBJ2-5,TGTGCCACCAGCAGAGAAGGCACGCAGGGGGGACAAGAGACCCAGTACTTC,CATSREGTQGGQETQYF
.,TRBD1,TRBV7-9,TRBJ2-1,TGTGCCAGCAGCCTTCCGGGACAGGGCACCTACAATGAGCAGTTCTTC,CASSLPGQGTYNEQFF
few,.,TRBV15,TRBJ1-5,TGTGCCACCAGCAGGGGGGTGGGCAATCAGCCCCAGCATTTT,CATSRGVGNQPQHF
.,.,TRBV11-2,TRBJ2-3,TGTGCCAGCAGCCAGACAGGGACGGGGGGGCCGCAGTATTTT,CASSQTGTGGPQYF
once,.,TRBV27,TRBJ2-7,TGTGCCAGCACGACATCTCCTACCTACGAGCAGTACTTC,CASTTSPTYEQYF
.,TRBD2,TRBV3-1,TRBJ2-7,TGTGCCGGCAGCCAAGACGGCAGCGGGAGTAAGCAGTACTTC,CAGSQDGSGSKQYF
.,.,TRBV29-1,TRBJ2-1,TGCAGCACCGGGGAATACAATGAGCAGTTCTTC,CSTGEYNEQFF
few,.,TRBV3-1,TRBJ1-5,TGTGCCAGCAGCCAATGGGGGACATCCCTTCAGCATTTT,CASSQWGTSLQHF
.,.,TRBV14,TRBJ2-5,TGTGCCAGCAGCCAAGTCCCCCTCCAGGGGACCCAGTACTTC,CASSQVPLQGTQYF
.,.,TRBV27,TRBJ2-5,TGTGCCAGCAGTTTATACCCGGGAAGGGGGGAGATCCAGTACTTC,CASSLYPGRGEIQYF
once,.,TRBV7-9,TRBJ1-1,TGTGCCAGCAGCTCAATGGGGGGTACGTCTGAAGCTTTCTTT,CASSSMGGTSEAFF
.,TRBD2,TRBV20-1,TRBJ2-5,TGCAGTGCTACGGGACTAGCGGGAGTCGTGATCGAGACCCAGTACTTC,CSATGLAGVVIETQYF
few,TRBD1,TRBV12-3/TRBV12-4,TRBJ2-1,TGTGCCAGCAGTTCCAACAACCCGGGACAGGGGACCCATGAGCAGTTCTTC,CASSSNNPGQGTHEQFF
.,TRBD2,TRBV28,TRBJ2-3,TGTGCCAGCAGTTCACGGGGGGAGGTAGAGCCAACGCAGTATTTT,CASSSRGEVEPTQYF
once,.,TRBV7-9,TRBJ2-7,TGTGCCAGCAGCCAATTACACCGACAAGTCTTTCAATACGAGCAGTACTTC,CASSQLHRQVFQYEQYF
.,.,TRBV15,TRBJ2-1,TGTGCCACCAGCAGAGATGGGATGATCTACAATGAGCAGTTCTTC,CATSRDGMIYNEQFF
few,TRBD1,TRBV29-1,TRBJ1-5,TGCAGCGTCCGGGACAGTAACAATCAGCCCCAGCATTTT,CSVRDSNNQPQHF
.,.,TRBV21-1,TRBJ2-1,TGTGCCAGCACGGCCTATAGGGGACTGCCGATTTACAATGAGCAGTTCTTC,CASTAYRGLPIYNEQFF
.,.,TRBV6-6,TRBJ2-1,TGTGCCAGCAGTTACTCGAGAATCTACAATGAGCAGTTCTTC,CASSYSRIYNEQFF
.,TRBD2,TRBV11-2,TRBJ2-1,TGTGCCAGCTCCCGTATTCTAGCGGGAGGAATGGGTGAGCAGTTCTTC,CASSRILAGGMGEQFF
.,TRBD1,TRBV29-1,TRBJ1-2,TGCAGCGTTCTTCCGGGACAGGGTTCCGGCTACACCTTC,CSVLPGQGSGYTF
.,.,TRBV29-1,TRBJ1-1,TGCAGCGTTATCCGTAACAGCGACTACACTGAAGCTTTCTTT,CSVIRNSDYTEAFF
few,.,TRBV7-3,TRBJ2-1,TGTGCCAGCAGCTTAGATAGAGAGAACAATGAGCAGTTCTTC,CASSLDRENNEQFF
.,TRBD2,TRBV6-5,TRBJ2-5,TGTGCCAGCAGAGCTAGCGGGAGTGGCGATGAGCAGTACTTC,CASRASGSGDEQYF
.,TRBD1,TRBV20-1,TRBJ2-7,TGCAGTGCTACATCGACAGGGACCTACGAGCAGTACTTC,CSATSTGTYEQYF
few,TRBD1,TRBV12-3/TRBV12-4,TRBJ1-1,TGTGCCTCCACAGGGGCCGGGGACACTGAAGCTTTCTTT,CASTGAGDTEAFF
.,TRBD1,TRBV4-1,TRBJ1-1,TGCGCCAGCAGCCAAGGTCAAGGGGGCGGGATTGAAGCTTTCTTT,CASSQGQGGGIEAFF
.,TRBD1,TRBV2,TRBJ1-4,TGTGCCAGCATGTCCGGGACAGGGAACGAAAAACTGTTTTTT,CASMSGTGNEKLFF
few,.,TRBV5-1,TRBJ2-7,TGCGCCAGCAGATTGGTGTCCTACGAGCAGTACTTC,CASRLVSYEQYF
.,.,TRBV7-3,TRBJ2-7,TGTGCCAGCAGCTTATTGGCCGGGTTTACCTACGAGCAGTACTTC,CASSLLAGFTYEQYF
.,TRBD2,TRBV25-1,TRBJ2-1,TGTGCCAGCAGTGAATTCGTAGTAGCGGGAGGAACCTCCCTGATCAATGAGCAGTTCTTC,CASSEFVVAGGTSLINEQFF
.,.,TRBV28,TRBJ1-2,TGTGCCAGCAGTTCCTCCAGTGGCTACACCTTC,CASSSSSGYTF
.,TRBD2,TRBV11-2,TRBJ2-7,TGTGCCAGCAGCTCGACTAGCGGCCAAATCTACGAGCAGTACTTC,CASSSTSGQIYEQYF
.,TRBD2,TRBV28,TRBJ2-1,TGTGCCAGCAGTCTTGGAGCTAGCGGGAGAAGGGGAGATGAGCAGTTCTTC,CASSLGASGRRGDEQFF
.,.,TRBV28,TRBJ1-1,TGTGCCAGCTGCATAGGGGAGTACACTGAAGCTTTCTTT,CASCIGEYTEAFF
.,TRBD1,TRBV20-1,TRBJ1-4,TGCAGTGCTCGGGACAGGGACGATGAAAAACTGTTTTTT,CSARDRDDEKLFF
few,TRBD2,TRBV20-1,TRBJ2-1,TGCAGTGCTAGTCGTAGCGGGAGAGGTAATGAGCAGTTCTTC,CSASRSGRGNEQFF
few,.,TRBV29-1,TRBJ2-7,TGCAGCGTTTCGAGAGGGGGTACCTCCTACGAGCAGTACTTC,CSVSRGGTSYEQYF
.,.,TRBV5-1,TRBJ2-7,TGCGCCAGCAGCTTGGACGGTTCGGGATCCTACGTGCAGTACTTC,CASSLDGSGSYVQYF